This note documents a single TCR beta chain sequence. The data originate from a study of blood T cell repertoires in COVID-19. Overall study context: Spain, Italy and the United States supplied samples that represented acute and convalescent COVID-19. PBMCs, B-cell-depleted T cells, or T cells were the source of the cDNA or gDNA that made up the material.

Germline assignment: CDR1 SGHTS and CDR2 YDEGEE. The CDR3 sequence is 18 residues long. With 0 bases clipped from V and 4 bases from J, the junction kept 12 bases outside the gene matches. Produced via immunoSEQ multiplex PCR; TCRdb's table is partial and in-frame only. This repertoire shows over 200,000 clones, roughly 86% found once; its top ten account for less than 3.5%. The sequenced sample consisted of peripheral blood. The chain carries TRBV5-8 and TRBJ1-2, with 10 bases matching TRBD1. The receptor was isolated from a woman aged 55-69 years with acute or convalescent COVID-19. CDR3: CASSLGRDRGLQGYGYTF. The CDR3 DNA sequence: TGTGCCAGCAGCTTGGGTCGCGACAGGGGGCTGCAAGGCTATGGCTACACCTTC. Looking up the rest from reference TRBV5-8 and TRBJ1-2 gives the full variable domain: EAGVTQSPTHLIKTRGQQATLRCSPISGHTSVYWYQQALGLGLQFLLWYDEGEERNRGNFPPRFSGRQFPNYSSELNVNALELEDSALYLCASSLGRDRGLQGYGYTFGSGTRLTVV.